A single sample gave rise to the 21 T cell receptor beta chains below, sequenced in a study of blood T cell repertoires in COVID-19. Sequencing used immunoSEQ multiplex PCR; TCRdb keeps in-frame clones, though not all of them. The table includes 150,000 to 200,000 clones, 80% to 90% detected once. The sequencing input was peripheral blood. These receptors all stem from a young man with active or convalescent COVID-19.

The chain recombines TRBV15 with TRBJ2-3; 10 bases are a match to TRBD1. The germline V gene has CDR1 LNHNV and CDR2 YYDKDF (reference sequence). The CDR3 runs 16 residues. With V trimmed by 1 base and J by 6 bases, 7 bases remained unmatched. The CDR3 region is CATSRVRDRGRDTQYF. In DNA, the CDR3 is TGTGCCACCAGCAGAGTTAGGGACAGGGGTCGGGATACGCAGTATTTT.

This clone was found a few times. This chain links TRBV7-2 with TRBJ1-1, with a weak D call TRBD1 (6 bases). V was clipped by 5 bases and J by 3 bases, with 13 bases between them. Germline V CDR1 and CDR2: SGHTA, FQGNSA. This CDR3 spans 14 amino acids. CDR3 sequence: CASSQLAGDTEAFF. CDR3 coding DNA: TGTGCCAGCAGCCAGTTGGCAGGGGACACTGAAGCTTTCTTT. The full variable domain, completed using reference TRBV7-2 and TRBJ1-1, is GAGVSQSPSNKVTEKGKDVELRCDPISGHTALYWYRQSLGQGLEFLIYFQGNSAPDKSGLPSDRFSAERTGGSVSTLTIQRTQQEDSAVYLCASSQLAGDTEAFFGQGTRLTVV.

This chain connects TRBV7-3 to TRBJ2-1, with 10 positions matching TRBD2. Germline V gene sequence: CDR1 SGHTA, CDR2 FQGTGA. CDR3 length: 16 amino acids. The V segment lost 0 bases and the J segment 10 bases; nucleotides outside the gene matches: 9. The CDR3 DNA reads as TGTGCCAGCAGCTTAACCCCCCTAGCGGGAGCACGGGAGCAGTTCTTC. Its translation: CASSLTPLAGAREQFF.

This chain joins TRBV7-2 and TRBJ1-5, with a weak D call TRBD1 (5 bases). The V gene lost 1 base and the J gene lost 7 bases, with 8 bases spanning the gap. This CDR3 is 13 amino acids long. Germline CDR1 reads SGHTA; CDR2 reads FQGNSA. The CDR3 sequence: CASSLDRSQPQHF. As DNA, the CDR3 is TGTGCCAGCAGCTTAGACAGGTCCCAGCCCCAGCATTTT.

The chain uses TRBV6-5 and TRBJ1-5; 8 bases align to TRBD1. V shed 5 bases and J 11 bases; nucleotides not matched to a gene: 5. This CDR3 is 12 amino acids long. Germline CDR1 is MNHEY and CDR2 is SVGAGI. The DNA for the CDR3 is TGTGCCAGCAGTAAACAGGGGGGGGCCCAGCATTTT. This codes for CASSKQGGAQHF.

V usage is TRBV5-4 and J usage is TRBJ2-5; TRBD2 might be the D (6 bases). V dropped 4 bases and J dropped 7 bases, with 17 bases sitting between them. The CDR3 sequence is 14 residues long. Germline values: CDR1 SGHNT, CDR2 YYREEE (reference sequence). CDR3 in amino acids: CASSQRDLGGTQYF. The CDR3, as DNA: TGTGCCAGCAGCCAAAGGGACTTGGGAGGGACCCAGTACTTC.

The CDR3, as DNA: TGTGCCAGCAGTCCAACCTTCCGGGACAGGGTGGACTATGGCTACACCTTC. Translation: CASSPTFRDRVDYGYTF. The V call is TRBV28, the J call TRBJ1-2, with TRBD1 identical over 9 bases. Trimming removed 5 bases from V and 3 bases from J; junction bases left unmatched: 13. This CDR3 is built from 17 residues. In germline, CDR1 is MDHEN, CDR2 SYDVKM.

In its sample, this clone was seen a few times. The chain joins TRBV10-1 to TRBJ1-5; the D gene is possibly TRBD1 (6 bases). The length of the CDR3 is 14 residues. Trimming took off 9 bases at V and 0 bases at J, with 12 bases between the two ends. Germline CDR1 reads WNHNN; CDR2 reads SYGVQD (reference sequence). CDR3 sequence reads: CARQGSNSNQPQHF. The CDR3 bases are TGCGCCAGACAGGGTTCCAATAGCAATCAGCCCCAGCATTTT.

The rearrangement links TRBV7-9 to TRBJ2-1; D might be TRBD1 (7 bases). Germline V gene lookup returns CDR1 SEHNR and CDR2 FQNEAQ (reference sequence). This CDR3 region has 19 residues. The V and J ends lost 2 bases and 4 bases respectively, with 24 bases between them. In DNA form, the CDR3 reads TGTGCCAGCAGCTTAAAGACAGGGATGGCCTCCCGGGGGTACAATGAGCAGTTCTTC. This codes for CASSLKTGMASRGYNEQFF. The full variable domain, rest sourced from reference TRBV7-9 and TRBJ2-1, is DTGVSQNPRHKITKRGQNVTFRCDPISEHNRLYWYRQTLGQGPEFLTYFQNEAQLEKSRLLSDRFSAERPKGSFSTLEIQRTEQGDSAMYLCASSLKTGMASRGYNEQFFGPGTRLTVL.

The table lists this clone with a count of one. This chain uses TRBV27 with TRBJ2-3; 8 positions match TRBD2. The J segment lost 4 bases and the V segment lost 6 bases, leaving 6 bases of the junction unmatched. This CDR3 spans 14 amino acids. The germline V gene encodes CDR1 MNHEY and CDR2 SMNVEV (reference sequence). CDR3 amino acids: CASRSGRGADTQYF. The CDR3, as DNA: TGTGCCAGCAGAAGCGGGAGAGGGGCAGATACGCAGTATTTT.

This chain uses TRBV7-9 with TRBJ1-2; a weak D match, TRBD1 (6 bases). Germline V gene lookup returns CDR1 SEHNR and CDR2 FQNEAQ (reference sequence). This CDR3 has 15 amino acids. Trimming removed 5 bases from V and 7 bases from J, with 20 bases in between. In DNA form, the CDR3 reads TGTGCCAGCAGCGGCATCTTGGCCAGGGGATTTGGCTACACCTTC. Protein sequence: CASSGILARGFGYTF.

This chain connects TRBV6-2 or TRBV6-3 to TRBJ2-7; the D is unclear. Germline V gene lookup returns CDR1 MNHEY and CDR2 SVGEGT. The CDR3 loop spans 13 amino acids. With 2 bases removed from V and 2 bases from J, the gap between germline ends came to 7 bases. The CDR3 is CASSYGQTYEQYF. In nucleotides, the CDR3 is TGTGCCAGCAGTTACGGGCAGACCTACGAGCAGTACTTC.

The chain links TRBV19 to TRBJ2-1; D not resolved. CDR3 length equals 16 residues. The germline V and J ends were trimmed by 0 bases and 12 bases, with 21 bases remaining between them. Germline values: CDR1 LNHDA, CDR2 SQIVND (reference sequence). The CDR3 is CASSIDPRMTRGVQFF. The DNA for the CDR3 is TGTGCCAGTAGTATAGATCCTCGAATGACGAGAGGAGTGCAGTTCTTC.

The chain links TRBV4-1 to TRBJ1-2, with 7 positions matching TRBD1. With V trimmed by 4 bases and J by 0 bases, 8 bases remained unmatched. This CDR3 contains 16 residues. The germline gives CDR1 MGHRA, CDR2 YSYEKL. The CDR3 DNA reads as TGCGCCAGCAGCCGACAGGGTGAAGGAGCTAACTATGGCTACACCTTC. Translation gives CASSRQGEGANYGYTF.

The gene calls are TRBV5-4 and TRBJ2-2; a weak D match, TRBD2 (6 bases). The CDR3 sequence is 14 residues long. The germline V gene encodes CDR1 SGHNT and CDR2 YYREEE (reference sequence). Trimming removed 4 bases from V and 7 bases from J, with 14 bases in between. The CDR3 DNA follows: TGTGCCAGCAGCCCAGGTGGAGGGATCGGGGAGCTGTTTTTT. It translates to CASSPGGGIGELFF.

V and J are TRBV12-3 or TRBV12-4 and TRBJ2-1; 7 positions match TRBD2. The CDR3 length is 13 residues. V lost 7 bases to trimming and J lost 8 bases; unmatched junction nucleotides: 8. The CDR3 protein is CASTRTRGDEQFF. The CDR3 DNA reads TGTGCCAGCACCCGGACCCGGGGGGATGAGCAGTTCTTC.

The genes are TRBV6-5 and TRBJ2-1, with D possibly being TRBD2 (6 bases). Trimming cost V 5 bases and J 0 bases, with 11 bases left between them. This CDR3 contains 15 residues. Per germline, CDR1 MNHEY and CDR2 SVGAGI. CDR3 in amino acids: CASSPSVFSYNEQFF. As DNA, the CDR3 is TGTGCCAGCAGTCCTAGCGTCTTCTCCTACAATGAGCAGTTCTTC.

This clone was detected a few times. The chain employs TRBV9 and TRBJ2-1; TRBD2 matches 10 bases. Germline V lookup: CDR1 SGDLS, CDR2 YYNGEE. V lost 2 bases and J lost 0; bases outside the gene matches: 5. This CDR3 is built from 17 residues. This chain's CDR3 is CASSVGLAGDSYNEQFF. DNA of the CDR3: TGTGCCAGCAGCGTTGGTCTAGCGGGGGACTCCTACAATGAGCAGTTCTTC. The entire variable domain, with the rest obtained from reference TRBV9 and TRBJ2-1, is as follows: DSGVTQTPKHLITATGQRVTLRCSPRSGDLSVYWYQQSLDQGLQFLIQYYNGEERAKGNILERFSAQQFPDLHSELNLSSLELGDSALYFCASSVGLAGDSYNEQFFGPGTRLTVL.

This chain uses TRBV7-6 with TRBJ1-1; D remains unclear. The CDR3 is made up of 16 amino acids. Between the trimmed V and J ends, which lost 5 bases and 4 bases, there was a span of 20 bases. Germline V gene lookup returns CDR1 SGHVS and CDR2 FNYEAQ. Here the CDR3 reads CASSKMTKLTLTEAFF. The CDR3 DNA follows: TGTGCCAGCAGCAAAATGACAAAGCTGACACTCACTGAAGCTTTCTTT.

As concerns this clone: Other DNA sequences within the sample encode an identical CDR3. This sequence joins TRBV18 and TRBJ1-1, with D maybe TRBD1 (5 bases). The CDR3 totals 13 residues. The germline CDR1 and CDR2 sequences are KGHSH and LQKENI. V dropped 3 bases and J dropped 1 base, with 6 bases sitting between them. The CDR3 sequence: CASSPGRNTEAFF. Here the CDR3 DNA reads TGTGCCAGCTCACCGGGGCGGAACACTGAAGCTTTCTTT.

The V gene is TRBV11-3, the J gene TRBJ2-1, with 8 bases identical to TRBD2. The CDR3 has 17 amino acids. Germline assignment: CDR1 SGHNT and CDR2 YENEEA. V shed 3 bases and J 0 bases; nucleotides not matched to a gene: 7. The CDR3 DNA reads TGTGCCAGCAGCTTTAGATCCACTAGCGGCTCCTACAATGAGCAGTTCTTC. This gives the protein CASSFRSTSGSYNEQFF.